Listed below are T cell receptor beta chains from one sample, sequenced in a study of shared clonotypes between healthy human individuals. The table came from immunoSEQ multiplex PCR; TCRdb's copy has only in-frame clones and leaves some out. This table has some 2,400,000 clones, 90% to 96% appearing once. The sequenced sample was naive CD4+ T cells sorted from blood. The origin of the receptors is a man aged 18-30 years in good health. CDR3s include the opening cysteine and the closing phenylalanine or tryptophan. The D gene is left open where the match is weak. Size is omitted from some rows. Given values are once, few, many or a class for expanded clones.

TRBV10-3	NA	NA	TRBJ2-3	TGTGCCCATTTGGCGGGGGATACGCAGTATTTT	CAHLAGDTQYF
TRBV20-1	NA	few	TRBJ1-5	TGCAGTGCTTCCCGAGGGACCCAGCATTTT	CSASRGTQHF
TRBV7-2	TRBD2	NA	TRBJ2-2	TGTGCCAGCAGCTTAGTTCCGGGAGGAACCGGGGAGCTGTTTTTT	CASSLVPGGTGELFF
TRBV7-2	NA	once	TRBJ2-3	TGTGCCAGCAGCTCTCGTCCAGCGGGCGGAACAGATACGCAGTATTTT	CASSSRPAGGTDTQYF
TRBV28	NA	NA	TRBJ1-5	TGTGCGGTGCAGGCCAGCAATCAGCCCCAGCATTTT	CAVQASNQPQHF
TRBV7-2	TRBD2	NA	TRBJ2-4	TGTGCCAGCAGCTTAGGGAGCGGGGGGGCCGAGAACATTCAGTACTTC	CASSLGSGGAENIQYF
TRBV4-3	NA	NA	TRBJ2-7	TGCGCCAGCAGCCGGGAGAAAGGGCCCTACGAGCAGTACTTC	CASSREKGPYEQYF
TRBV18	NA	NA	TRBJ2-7	TGTGCCAGCTCACCTCCGGGACAAGACTACGAGCAGTACTTC	CASSPPGQDYEQYF
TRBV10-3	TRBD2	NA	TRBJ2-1	TGTGCCATCAGTGAGTCGACAGGACTAGCCGTAGGTAAGCAGTTCTTC	CAISESTGLAVGKQFF
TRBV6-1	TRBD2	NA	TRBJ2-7	TGTGCCAGCAGTGAACAAACTAGCGGGAGGCGCGAGCAGTACTTC	CASSEQTSGRREQYF